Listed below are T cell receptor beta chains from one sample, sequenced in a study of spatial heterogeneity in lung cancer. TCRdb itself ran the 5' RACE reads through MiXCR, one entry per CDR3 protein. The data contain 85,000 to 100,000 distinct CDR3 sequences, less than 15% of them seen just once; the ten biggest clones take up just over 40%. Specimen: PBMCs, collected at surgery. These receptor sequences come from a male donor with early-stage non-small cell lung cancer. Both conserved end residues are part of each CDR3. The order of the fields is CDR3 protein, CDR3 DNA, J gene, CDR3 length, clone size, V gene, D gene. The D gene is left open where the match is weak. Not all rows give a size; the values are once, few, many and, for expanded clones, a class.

CDR3aa: CSVALYLGNEQFF
CDR3nt: TGCAGCGTTGCTCTCTATTTAGGCAATGAGCAGTTCTTC
j_gene: TRBJ2-1
len: 13
abundance: -
v_gene: TRBV29-1
d_gene: -

CDR3aa: CASSPGTAYEQYF
CDR3nt: TGCGCCAGCAGCCCCGGGACCGCCTACGAGCAGTACTTC
j_gene: TRBJ2-7
len: 13
abundance: many
v_gene: TRBV5-1
d_gene: -

CDR3aa: CSARERAYNEQFF
CDR3nt: TGCAGTGCTAGAGAGCGGGCCTACAATGAGCAGTTCTTC
j_gene: TRBJ2-1
len: 13
abundance: -
v_gene: TRBV20-1
d_gene: -

CDR3aa: CASRDDRESYGYTF
CDR3nt: TGTGCCAGCAGGGATGACAGGGAAAGCTATGGCTACACCTTC
j_gene: TRBJ1-2
len: 14
abundance: many
v_gene: TRBV7-2
d_gene: TRBD1

CDR3aa: CASSPQKDYEQYF
CDR3nt: TGTGCCAGCTCACCGCAAAAAGACTACGAGCAGTACTTC
j_gene: TRBJ2-7
len: 13
abundance: -
v_gene: TRBV18
d_gene: -

CDR3aa: CASSQVVAGGGNIQYF
CDR3nt: TGTGCCAGCAGCCAAGTGGTCGCGGGAGGGGGTAACATTCAGTACTTC
j_gene: TRBJ2-4
len: 16
abundance: few
v_gene: TRBV3-1
d_gene: TRBD2

CDR3aa: CSARGQAYSNQPQHF
CDR3nt: TGCAGTGCTAGAGGACAGGCTTATAGCAATCAGCCCCAGCATTTT
j_gene: TRBJ1-5
len: 15
abundance: -
v_gene: TRBV20-1
d_gene: -

CDR3aa: CASSLRGTTEAFF
CDR3nt: TGTGCCAGCAGCTTGAGGGGGACCACTGAAGCTTTCTTT
j_gene: TRBJ1-1
len: 13
abundance: many
v_gene: TRBV7-3
d_gene: -

CDR3aa: CSALGTSGRTGELFF
CDR3nt: TGCAGTGCTCTAGGGACTAGCGGGAGGACCGGGGAGCTGTTTTTT
j_gene: TRBJ2-2
len: 15
abundance: few
v_gene: TRBV20-1
d_gene: TRBD2

CDR3aa: CASSLRGAVTGELFF
CDR3nt: TGTGCCAGCAGTTTAAGGGGGGCCGTCACCGGGGAGCTGTTTTTT
j_gene: TRBJ2-2
len: 15
abundance: few
v_gene: TRBV28
d_gene: -

CDR3aa: CASSRVPGTSGTRYYEQYF
CDR3nt: TGTGCCAGCAGCCGAGTGCCAGGGACTAGCGGGACACGATACTACGAGCAGTACTTC
j_gene: TRBJ2-7
len: 19
abundance: -
v_gene: TRBV6-2/TRBV6-3
d_gene: TRBD2

CDR3aa: CASSLATGGYQPQHF
CDR3nt: TGTGCCAGCAGCTTAGCAACAGGGGGCTATCAGCCCCAGCATTTT
j_gene: TRBJ1-5
len: 15
abundance: many
v_gene: TRBV7-8
d_gene: TRBD1

CDR3aa: CASSIGQRPPGELFF
CDR3nt: TGTGCCAGTAGTATTGGGCAGAGACCCCCCGGGGAGCTGTTTTTT
j_gene: TRBJ2-2
len: 15
abundance: few
v_gene: TRBV19
d_gene: -

CDR3aa: CASSQHGTAGELFF
CDR3nt: TGTGCCAGCAGCCAACACGGGACAGCCGGGGAGCTGTTTTTT
j_gene: TRBJ2-2
len: 14
abundance: few
v_gene: TRBV3-1
d_gene: TRBD1

CDR3aa: CSARYRFNYGYTF
CDR3nt: TGCAGTGCTAGGTACAGATTTAACTATGGCTACACCTTC
j_gene: TRBJ1-2
len: 13
abundance: few
v_gene: TRBV20-1
d_gene: -